This TCR beta chain was captured by sequencing in a study of blood T cell repertoires in COVID-19. The assay was immunoSEQ multiplex PCR, and TCRdb's table has in-frame clones only and misses some. The sample gives over 250,000 clones, roughly 80% of which show up once; roughly 5.3% is in the top ten. Losses at the gene ends were 7 bases for V and 3 bases for J; bases not matched to a gene: 7. CDR1 and CDR2 from the germline V gene are GTSNPN and SVGIG (reference sequence). This CDR3 contains 14 residues. The rearrangement joins TRBV30 to TRBJ2-5, with 11 bases identical to TRBD2. Sequenced sample: PBMCs or T cells enriched from blood (not recorded which). The origin of this receptor is a man aged 35-49 years who had been exposed to COVID-19. The CDR3 sequence: CAYRTSGFKETQYF. The CDR3 DNA sequence: TGTGCCTACCGGACTAGCGGGTTTAAAGAGACCCAGTACTTC.